Listed below are T cell receptor beta chains from one sample, sequenced in a study of OX40 agonist ivuxolimab in advanced cancers. The assay was immunoSEQ multiplex PCR, and TCRdb's table has in-frame clones only and misses some. The data show 11,000 or so clones, 80% to 90% seen once. The sample in question was CD4+ or CD8+ T cells sorted from blood, obtained in a trial of the OX40 agonist ivuxolimab. These TCRs come from an adult with an advanced solid tumor such as melanoma, head and neck, liver or kidney cancer. Both conserved end residues are part of each CDR3. A D gene is named only where the DNA matches it firmly. The size entry is marked missing in some rows and otherwise reads once, few, many or a size class.

CDR3,DNA,V,size,D,J
CAHSGSPGNQPQHF,TGTGCCCACTCTGGGTCCCCGGGCAATCAGCCCCAGCATTTT,TRBV6-5,.,.,TRBJ1-5
CASSYSGSKDGYTF,TGTGCCAGCAGTTACTCCGGAAGCAAAGACGGCTACACCTTC,TRBV6-5,once,.,TRBJ1-2
CASSPIAGGTHEQYF,TGTGCCAGCAGTCCGATTGCGGGAGGAACGCACGAGCAGTACTTC,TRBV2,.,TRBD2,TRBJ2-7
CASSPRDRGPSGNTIYF,TGTGCCAGCAGCCCGAGGGACAGGGGGCCCTCTGGAAACACCATATATTTT,TRBV28,.,TRBD1,TRBJ1-3
CASSPRLARRDNEQFF,TGTGCCAGCAGTCCCCGACTAGCCCGTAGGGACAATGAGCAGTTCTTC,TRBV28,.,TRBD2,TRBJ2-1
CASSFGLAGATGELFF,TGTGCCAGCAGCTTCGGACTAGCGGGAGCCACCGGGGAGCTGTTTTTT,TRBV7-9,.,TRBD2,TRBJ2-2
CASRMSSRGEKLFF,TGTGCCAGCAGAATGTCCTCGCGGGGTGAAAAACTGTTTTTT,TRBV2,.,.,TRBJ1-4
CASSLAADPSYEQYF,TGCGCCAGCAGCTTGGCGGCCGACCCTTCCTACGAGCAGTACTTC,TRBV5-1,.,.,TRBJ2-7
CASSSGQVAGNTIYF,TGTGCCAGCAGTTCGGGACAGGTCGCTGGAAACACCATATATTTT,TRBV28,.,TRBD1,TRBJ1-3
CASSATSGSHNEQFF,TGTGCCAGTAGTGCGACTAGCGGGAGCCACAATGAGCAGTTCTTC,TRBV19,.,TRBD2,TRBJ2-1
CASSPPVRDTQYF,TGTGCCAGCTCACCACCTGTTAGAGATACGCAGTATTTT,TRBV18,.,.,TRBJ2-3
CASSLLSSSYNEQFF,TGCGCCAGCAGCTTGCTGTCTAGCAGCTACAATGAGCAGTTCTTC,TRBV5-1,.,.,TRBJ2-1
CASSLVRGSTDTQYF,TGTGCCAGCAGCTTAGTAAGGGGGAGCACAGATACGCAGTATTTT,TRBV11-2,.,.,TRBJ2-3
CASSKGGADFNFNYGYTF,TGTGCCAGCAGTAAAGGGGGCGCCGACTTTAATTTTAACTATGGCTACACCTTC,TRBV6-1,once,TRBD1,TRBJ1-2
CASRSYFRPEAFF,TGTGCCAGCAGGTCCTATTTCAGGCCTGAAGCTTTCTTT,TRBV28,few,.,TRBJ1-1
CATSLLMGTNTEAFF,TGTGCCACCAGTCTTTTAATGGGGACGAACACTGAAGCTTTCTTT,TRBV6-5,.,.,TRBJ1-1
CASSGDSHQPQHF,TGTGCCAGCAGTGGGGACAGCCATCAGCCCCAGCATTTT,TRBV6-5,.,TRBD1,TRBJ1-5
CASSLVGTDEAFF,TGTGCCAGCAGCTTAGTTGGGACGGACGAAGCTTTCTTT,TRBV7-2,once,.,TRBJ1-1
CASSPRDGYEQYF,TGTGCCAGCAGCCCACGGGACGGCTACGAGCAGTACTTC,TRBV11-2,.,.,TRBJ2-7
CASSLDGQSTDTQYF,TGTGCCAGCAGCTTAGATGGACAGAGCACAGATACGCAGTATTTT,TRBV7-8,.,.,TRBJ2-3
CASSQDPSGGEETQYF,TGCGCCAGCAGCCAAGATCCTAGCGGGGGGGAAGAGACCCAGTACTTC,TRBV4-1,.,TRBD2,TRBJ2-5
CASSSGQGLHNEQFF,TGTGCCAGCAGCTCGGGACAGGGGCTCCACAATGAGCAGTTCTTC,TRBV7-2,.,TRBD1,TRBJ2-1
CASSVVEVSYNEQFF,TGTGCCAGCAGCGTAGTAGAGGTCTCCTACAATGAGCAGTTCTTC,TRBV9,.,.,TRBJ2-1
CASGTGGEETQYF,TGTGCCAGTGGGACAGGGGGCGAGGAGACCCAGTACTTC,TRBV9,.,TRBD1,TRBJ2-5
CSVEDGRKSSYNEQFF,TGCAGCGTTGAAGATGGTAGGAAAAGTTCCTACAATGAGCAGTTCTTC,TRBV29-1,.,.,TRBJ2-1
CASSPGTDEQFF,TGTGCCAGCAGCCCCGGGACCGATGAGCAGTTCTTC,TRBV7-9,.,.,TRBJ2-1
CASMPGPPYNEQFF,TGTGCCAGTATGCCGGGCCCACCCTACAATGAGCAGTTCTTC,TRBV19,.,.,TRBJ2-1
CATSRSTENTEAFF,TGTGCCACCAGCAGATCTACAGAGAACACTGAAGCTTTCTTT,TRBV15,.,.,TRBJ1-1
CASSQGQGIPDTQYF,TGTGCCAGCAGCCAAGGACAGGGCATACCAGATACGCAGTATTTT,TRBV4-2,.,TRBD1,TRBJ2-3
CASSFQAGNEQFF,TGTGCCAGCAGCTTTCAAGCGGGGAATGAGCAGTTCTTC,TRBV7-8,.,TRBD2,TRBJ2-1
CASSWTSGLYNEQFF,TGTGCCAGCAGCTGGACTAGCGGGCTATACAATGAGCAGTTCTTC,TRBV7-8,.,TRBD2,TRBJ2-1
CASSDFAGSYNEQFF,TGCGCCAGCAGTGACTTCGCTGGCTCCTACAATGAGCAGTTCTTC,TRBV10-2,.,.,TRBJ2-1
CASSHYAGSNQPQHF,TGTGCCAGTAGTCACTATGCTGGGAGCAATCAGCCCCAGCATTTT,TRBV19,.,.,TRBJ1-5
CASSFGPYEQYF,TGTGCCAGTAGTTTTGGACCCTACGAGCAGTACTTC,TRBV19,.,.,TRBJ2-7
CASSPPLIAGLSDNEQFF,TGTGCCAGCTCACCGCCTTTAATAGCGGGCCTTTCCGACAATGAGCAGTTCTTC,TRBV18,.,TRBD2,TRBJ2-1
CAINRGYEQYF,TGTGCCATCAATCGGGGCTACGAGCAGTACTTC,TRBV10-3,.,.,TRBJ2-7
CASSQEAAAGPYNEQFF,TGTGCCAGCAGCCAAGAAGCGGCAGCGGGGCCCTACAATGAGCAGTTCTTC,TRBV4-2,.,TRBD2,TRBJ2-1
CASRTAGTTDTDTQYF,TGTGCCAGCAGGACAGCCGGGACTACCGACACAGATACGCAGTATTTT,TRBV7-8,once,TRBD2,TRBJ2-3
CASVGFYRPDAPTGYGYTF,TGTGCCAGCGTTGGGTTTTACCGCCCGGATGCCCCTACTGGCTATGGCTACACCTTC,TRBV7-9,.,.,TRBJ1-2
CASSLFGVNYGYTF,TGTGCCAGCAGCTTGTTCGGTGTTAACTATGGCTACACCTTC,TRBV7-8,.,.,TRBJ1-2
CASRTGGNTEAFF,TGCGCCAGCAGGACAGGGGGGAACACTGAAGCTTTCTTT,TRBV10-2,.,TRBD1,TRBJ1-1
CASSLFVLAGETGELFF,TGTGCCAGCAGTTTATTCGTCCTAGCGGGTGAAACCGGGGAGCTGTTTTTT,TRBV28,.,TRBD2,TRBJ2-2
CAISGGRATEAFF,TGTGCCATCAGTGGAGGGAGGGCCACTGAAGCTTTCTTT,TRBV10-3,.,.,TRBJ1-1
CASSMAGRDTIYF,TGTGCCAGTAGTATGGCAGGGAGGGACACCATATATTTT,TRBV19,.,.,TRBJ1-3
CASSQFLGQSSYEQYF,TGCGCCAGCAGCCAATTTTTAGGACAGAGCTCCTACGAGCAGTACTTC,TRBV4-3,.,.,TRBJ2-7
CASSLSGDNYNEQFF,TGTGCCAGCAGCTTGAGCGGGGACAACTACAATGAGCAGTTCTTC,TRBV6-1,.,.,TRBJ2-1
CASSYQGADYNEQFF,TGTGCCAGCAGTTATCAGGGAGCGGATTACAATGAGCAGTTCTTC,TRBV6-6,.,.,TRBJ2-1
CATSRMGLHNEQFF,TGTGCCACCAGCAGAATGGGACTTCACAATGAGCAGTTCTTC,TRBV15,.,.,TRBJ2-1
CSVEGYREQFF,TGCAGCGTTGAAGGCTATCGTGAGCAGTTCTTC,TRBV29-1,once,.,TRBJ2-1
CASSLQVNTEAFF,TGTGCCAGCAGTTTGCAGGTGAACACTGAAGCTTTCTTT,TRBV28,.,.,TRBJ1-1
CASRPPGSEQYF,TGTGCCAGCAGACCCCCGGGAAGCGAGCAGTACTTC,TRBV28,.,.,TRBJ2-7
CASGWIEQFF,TGTGCCAGCGGGTGGATTGAGCAGTTCTTC,TRBV6-5,.,.,TRBJ2-1
CASSLLAGDTQYF,TGTGCCAGCAGCCTCCTAGCGGGAGATACGCAGTATTTT,TRBV11-3,once,TRBD2,TRBJ2-3